The 29 T cell receptor beta chains presented below share a single source sample, sequenced in a study of tumor-infiltrating lymphocytes in primary liver carcinoma. TCR beta cDNA was prepared out of about 530 ng total RNA by means of a constant-region primer. Libraries of TCR beta came from three nested multiplex PCR rounds with slightly modified ARM-PCR. The opening two PCR rounds, around 9 cycles each, paired TRBV1-TRBV30 forward primers with a C-beta reverse primer. TCRdb re-analysed the multiplex PCR reads in MiXCR, keeping a single row per CDR3 protein. The sample has 20,000 to 30,000 distinct CDR3 sequences, around 79% seen once. The source material, roughly 18-33 mg of unsorted bulk tissue, was used to co-extract RNA and DNA. The sample consisted of liver tumor tissue from sampling region 3. Noted subset: tumor region T3, left-lateral pole. The source of these receptors is a man aged 35-49 years with primary liver carcinoma and hepatitis B virus infection.

Of note for this clonotype: Germline and junction disagree at one end, which may indicate a read error. The rearrangement links TRBV4-2 to TRBJ1-5; 7 bases fit TRBD1. The CDR3 spans 19 residues. Germline-derived CDR1 and CDR2 are LGHNA and YNFKEQ. The CDR3, as DNA: TGTGCCAGCAGCCAAGAGGAGGGGTCGGGACAGCTTAGCAATCAGCCCCAGTATTTC. Residues: CASSQEEGSGQLSNQPQYF.

This clonotype appeared a single time. An end of the junction differs from the germline gene, which may be a read error. The chain links TRBV12-3 or TRBV12-4 to TRBJ2-7; perhaps TRBD1 as D (6 bases). The CDR3 consists of 15 residues. CDR3 sequence reads: CVSGLGLGANYEQYF. In nucleotides, the CDR3 is TGTGTCAGCGGTTTAGGACTGGGGGCCAACTACGAGCAGTACTTC.

The rearrangement links TRBV12-3 or TRBV12-4 to TRBJ1-1; tentative D call: TRBD1 (6 bases). Trimming removed 5 bases at V and 4 bases at J, with 17 bases between. This CDR3 contains 15 residues. DNA for the CDR3: TGTGCCAGCAGTCCTCGTCTGGGGGCGGGCACTGAAGCTTTCTTT. Amino acid sequence: CASSPRLGAGTEAFF.

Comment on this clonotype: One end of the junction does not line up with germline, which may come from a read error. The rearrangement joins TRBV11-2 to TRBJ2-7, with D hard to call. This CDR3 has 14 amino acids. From germline, CDR1 is SGHAT and CDR2 FQNNGV. The DNA of the CDR3 is TGTGCCAGCAACTTAGATGTTGGTGGATGGGAACAGTACTTC. This codes for CASNLDVGGWEQYF.

There are a few counts of this clonotype. The rearrangement uses TRBV6-2 or TRBV6-3 and TRBJ2-1, with 13 bases fitting TRBD2. The junction had 7 bases not matched to a gene; V was cut back by 3 bases and J by 11 bases. The CDR3 has 15 amino acids. Germline CDR1 MNHEY, CDR2 SVGEGT. The CDR3 spells CASSYATSGGNKQFF. The CDR3 DNA sequence: TGTGCCAGCAGTTATGCGACTAGCGGGGGGAATAAGCAGTTCTTC.

On this clonotype: Compared with germline, one end of the junction differs, possibly owing to a read error. V and J are TRBV7-6 and TRBJ2-5; no firm D call. This CDR3 contains 14 residues. Germline CDR1 is SGHVS and CDR2 is FNYEAQ. For the CDR3, the DNA is TGTGCCAGCAGCTTAACATGGTCGGTGGAGATCCAGTACTTC. This gives the protein CASSLTWSVEIQYF.

Worth noting for this clonotype: Sequence at one end of the junction differs from germline and may be a read error. The chain employs TRBV14 and TRBJ2-7, with 8 nucleotides matching TRBD2. The CDR3 is 16 amino acids. Germline assignment: CDR1 SGHDN and CDR2 FVKESK. As DNA, the CDR3 is TGTACCAGCAGTCCCTACTACGGGAGGGCCTGGGGCGAGCAGTACTTC. This codes for CTSSPYYGRAWGEQYF.

To note about this clonotype: Relative to the germline gene, one junction end is altered; a read error may explain this. The rearrangement links TRBV29-1 to TRBJ2-3; 9 bases line up with TRBD2. CDR1 is SQVTM and CDR2 is ANQGSEA in the germline V gene. This CDR3 is built from 13 residues. CDR3: CSVGREGRNTQYF. In DNA, the CDR3 is TGCAGCGTTGGGCGGGAGGGCCGGAATACGCAGTACTTT.

Concerning this clonotype itself: This is likely a read error, given that the CDR3 carries no conserved phenylalanine or tryptophan at its end. This chain uses TRBV4-2 with TRBJ2-3, with a tentative D call TRBD2 (5 bases). Germline loops: CDR1 LGHNA, CDR2 YNFKEQ. The V end was cut by 1 base, the J end by 7 bases, with 15 bases between. The CDR3 contains 15 residues. The CDR3 DNA sequence: TGTGCCAGCAGCCAAGGGAAGGGAGTGACAAATACGCAGTATTGT. Translating it yields CASSQGKGVTNTQYC.

On this clonotype itself: The junction does not match germline at one end; this may be a read error. V gene TRBV4-1 combines with J gene TRBJ1-2; TRBD1 might be the D (6 bases). The CDR3 has 14 amino acids. CDR1 and CDR2 (germline): MGHRA, YSYEKL. The CDR3 bases are TGCGCCAGCAGTCAAGGAGACAGGAACTATAGCTGCACCTTC. The encoded protein is CASSQGDRNYSCTF.

This chain uses TRBV6-6 with TRBJ2-7; no definite D call. There are 17 residues in the CDR3. Germline values: CDR1 MNHNY, CDR2 SVGAGI (reference sequence). V lost 0 bases to trimming and J lost 5 bases, with 20 bases between them. The CDR3: CASSYSKRLSRAHEQYF. CDR3 nucleotide sequence: TGTGCCAGCAGTTACTCGAAACGACTTTCCCGTGCCCACGAGCAGTACTTC.

In its sample, this clonotype was seen once. The CDR3 ends on some other residue instead of the conserved phenylalanine or tryptophan, so this is likely a read error. This sequence joins TRBV18 and TRBJ2-7; D is ambiguous. V was trimmed by 0 bases and J by 0 bases, leaving 6 bases between them. Germline V lookup: CDR1 KGHSH, CDR2 LQKENI. CDR3 size: 14 residues. This CDR3 is CASSPPHLSYEQYS. CDR3 DNA sequence: TGTGCCAGCTCACCACCGCATCTCTCCTACGAGCAGTACTCC.

As concerns this clonotype: The final CDR3 position lacks the conserved phenylalanine or tryptophan, pointing to a likely read error. V gene TRBV5-5 combines with J gene TRBJ2-7; D gene unclear. Germline-derived CDR1 and CDR2 are SGHKS and YYEKEE (reference sequence). The CDR3 totals 17 residues. The DNA of the CDR3 is TGTGCAAGCAGCTTGGAGCAACACCTGACACGGCCCTACGAGCAGTACTCC. Translating gives CASSLEQHLTRPYEQYS.

About this clonotype itself: A read error is likely, as this CDR3 ends without the conserved phenylalanine or tryptophan. This chain links TRBV4-1 with TRBJ1-6, with 9 bases aligning to TRBD1. This CDR3 comprises 16 residues. The germline V gene has CDR1 MGHRA and CDR2 YSYEKL. V dropped 6 bases and J dropped 8; count of bases not matched to a gene: 11. Here the CDR3 DNA reads TGCGCCAGCAGTCACCAGCTACAGGGGGCGGATTCACCCCTCCACTCT. Its translation: CASSHQLQGADSPLHS.

In the case of this clonotype: The CDR3 does not close with the conserved phenylalanine or tryptophan, likely indicating a read error. The DNA is omitted, as the CDR3 cannot be located on it reliably, and the CDR3 follows TCRdb's listing. This rearrangement joins TRBV5-5 to TRBJ1-1. Germline values: CDR1 SGHKS, CDR2 YYEKEE (reference sequence). Termini included, the CDR3 measures 15 amino acids. This chain's CDR3 is CASKPPGYLNTEGFS.

By frequency in the sample, this clonotype is medium-sized. The V gene is TRBV4-2, the J gene TRBJ1-5, with TRBD1 as a possible D gene (6 bases). With 0 bases removed from V and 1 base from J, the gap between germline ends came to 10 bases. Germline CDR1 is LGHNA and CDR2 is YNFKEQ. The CDR3 consists of 16 residues. As DNA, the CDR3 is TGTGCCAGCAGCCAAGATTTAGGGGGAAGCAATCAGCCCCAGCATTTT. Protein: CASSQDLGGSNQPQHF.

This clonotype was counted many times. The V and J genes are TRBV28 and TRBJ1-1, with D maybe TRBD1 (5 bases). The CDR3 totals 15 residues. V was trimmed by 5 bases and J by 5 bases, leaving 18 bases between them. CDR1 and CDR2 from the germline V gene are MDHEN and SYDVKM. CDR3 nucleotide sequence: TGTGCCAGCAGTACAACCGGGACCCTGGTAACTGAAGCTTTCTTT. This codes for CASSTTGTLVTEAFF.

Concerning this clonotype: This may be a read error: a much more frequent sequence differs by one nucleotide. The chain links TRBV11-2 to TRBJ2-7; perhaps TRBD2 as D (6 bases). This CDR3 comprises 15 residues. CDR1 SGHAT and CDR2 FQNNGV come from the germline V gene. CDR3 residues: CSSSLGGTLPYEQYF. In nucleotides, the CDR3 is TGTTCCAGCAGCCTCGGCGGGACTCTACCCTACGAGCAGTACTTC.

The chain is built from TRBV29-1 and TRBJ2-5, with 10 bases aligning to TRBD1. J was trimmed by 5 bases and V by 2 bases; bases with no gene match: 8. Germline V lookup: CDR1 SQVTM, CDR2 ANQGSEA. CDR3 size: 15 residues. This chain's CDR3 is CSVETDRGRRETQYF. The CDR3 nucleotides read TGCAGCGTTGAAACAGACAGGGGGCGGCGTGAGACCCAGTACTTC.

Remarks on this clonotype: The conserved final phenylalanine or tryptophan is absent from the CDR3, which likely points to a read error. Because the CDR3's place on the DNA is in doubt, the DNA is left out and the CDR3 is given as listed by TCRdb. V is TRBV6-2 or TRBV6-3 and J is TRBJ2-7; the D segment call TRBD2 is taken from the table without a DNA check. Inclusive of both ends, the CDR3 amounts to 13 amino acids. CDR1 and CDR2 from the germline V gene are MNHEY and SVGEGT. This chain's CDR3 is CATRASGRYEQNY.

As regards this clonotype: The CDR3 does not end in the conserved phenylalanine or tryptophan, so this is likely a read error. This sequence joins TRBV6-6 and TRBJ2-5; 7 bases are shared with TRBD2. Per germline, CDR1 MNHNY and CDR2 SVGAGI (reference sequence). CDR3 length: 16 amino acids. Trimming at V came to 5 bases and at J to 5 bases, leaving 14 bases not matched to a gene. The CDR3 protein is CASSPHTGRAEETQYL. The CDR3 coding sequence is TGTGCCAGCAGTCCCCATACTGGGAGGGCCGAGGAGACCCAGTACCTC.

In the case of this clonotype: A read error may be the cause here, since a much bigger clone is one base away. The chain links TRBV14 to TRBJ2-3, with unresolved D. Looked up from germline, CDR1 is SGHDN and CDR2 is FVKESK. The CDR3 totals 14 residues. The CDR3 here is CASNQDHWGNTQYF. The CDR3 DNA is TGTGCCAGCAACCAAGATCATTGGGGAAATACGCAGTATTTT.

A note on this clonotype: A read error may be the cause here, since a much bigger clone is one base away. The CDR3 ends on some other residue instead of the conserved phenylalanine or tryptophan, so this is likely a read error. The chain is built from TRBV11-2 and TRBJ1-1, with D possibly TRBD1 on 6 matching bases. Germline V gene data show CDR1 as SGHAT and CDR2 as FQNNGV. Trimming shortened V by 5 bases and J by 8 bases, and 9 bases separated the two germline ends. The CDR3 contains 11 residues. The CDR3 coding sequence is TGTGCCAGCAGCCCCGGGACAGAAGCTTTCTGT. Protein sequence: CASSPGTEAFC.

The chain links TRBV4-2 to TRBJ2-7; 15 nucleotides agree with TRBD2. J was trimmed by 5 bases and V by 8 bases; bases with no gene match: 16. The germline V gene encodes CDR1 LGHNA and CDR2 YNFKEQ. CDR3 length: 18 residues. Written as DNA, the CDR3 is TGTGCCAGCCGTGGGAAACCGGGACTAGCGGGAGGACCACACGAGCAGTACTTC. Translation gives CASRGKPGLAGGPHEQYF.

This clonotype was detected only once. A junction boundary mismatches the germline segment, possibly from a read error. The chain recombines TRBV11-3 with TRBJ2-3, with D unclear. In germline, CDR1 is SGHNT, CDR2 YENEEA. The CDR3 runs to 15 residues. The CDR3 coding sequence is TGTGCCAGCAGCATAGAGTCCGAGCGCACGGATACGCAGTATTTT. Protein: CASSIESERTDTQYF.

About this clonotype: The conserved closing phenylalanine or tryptophan is absent in this CDR3, likely reflecting a read error. It is unclear where the CDR3 begins or ends on the DNA, so no DNA is shown, and the CDR3 is as TCRdb lists it. The rearrangement joins TRBV12-3 or TRBV12-4 to TRBJ2-7; the DNA was not compared with TRBD1, the D call given in the table. 15 amino acids form the CDR3, both terminal residues included. CDR3 residues: CASSMGTGGSYGQCL.

At least ten counts were recorded for this clonotype. V and J are TRBV11-2 and TRBJ1-2, with D perhaps TRBD1 (5 bases). V was trimmed by 5 bases and J by 7 bases, leaving 17 bases between them. CDR3 length: 14 amino acids. CDR1 SGHAT and CDR2 FQNNGV come from the germline V gene. DNA of the CDR3: TGTGCCAGCAGCCCCGGGGGTACAGTCGTTGGCTACACCTTC. Translation gives CASSPGGTVVGYTF.

Comments on this clonotype: Germline and junction disagree at one end, which may indicate a read error. This chain uses TRBV10-3 with TRBJ2-7; no clear D. CDR1 and CDR2 (germline): ENHRY, SYGVKD. CDR3 length equals 13 residues. The CDR3 DNA is TGTACCATCAGTGAATCTAGGGCGGATGAGCAGTACTTC. This encodes CTISESRADEQYF.

This clonotype appeared a few times. This may come from a read error, since a much larger clone is one base off. This chain joins TRBV28 and TRBJ2-1, with TRBD1 identical over 12 bases. V lost 6 bases to trimming and J lost 9 bases; unmatched junction nucleotides: 9. The CDR3 has 15 residues. The germline gives CDR1 MDHEN, CDR2 SYDVKM. The CDR3 here is CASSIGGQGASEQFF. CDR3 nucleotide sequence: TGTGCCAGCAGCATCGGGGGACAGGGGGCGAGTGAGCAGTTCTTC. The full variable domain, in which reference TRBV28 and TRBJ2-1 provide the parts outside the CDR3, is DVKVTQSSRYLVKRTGEKVFLECVQDMDHENMFWYRQDPGLGLRLIYFSYDVKMKEKGDIPEGYSVSREKKERFSLILESASTNQTSMYLCASSIGGQGASEQFFGPGTRLTVL.